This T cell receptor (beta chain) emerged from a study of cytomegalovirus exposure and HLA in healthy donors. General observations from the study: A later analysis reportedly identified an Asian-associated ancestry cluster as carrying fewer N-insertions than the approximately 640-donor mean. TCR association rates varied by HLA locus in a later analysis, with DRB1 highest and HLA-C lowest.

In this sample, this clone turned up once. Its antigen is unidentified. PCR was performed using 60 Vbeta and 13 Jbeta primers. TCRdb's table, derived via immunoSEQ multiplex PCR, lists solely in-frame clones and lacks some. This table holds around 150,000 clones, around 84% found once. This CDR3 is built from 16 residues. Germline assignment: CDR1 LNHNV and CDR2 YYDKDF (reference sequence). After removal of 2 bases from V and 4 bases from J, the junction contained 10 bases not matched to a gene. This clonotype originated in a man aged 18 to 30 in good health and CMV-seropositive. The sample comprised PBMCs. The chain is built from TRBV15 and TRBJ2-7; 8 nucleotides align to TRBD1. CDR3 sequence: CATSRSAGQGMYEQYF. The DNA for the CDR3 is TGTGCCACCAGCAGATCAGCCGGACAGGGAATGTACGAGCAGTACTTC.